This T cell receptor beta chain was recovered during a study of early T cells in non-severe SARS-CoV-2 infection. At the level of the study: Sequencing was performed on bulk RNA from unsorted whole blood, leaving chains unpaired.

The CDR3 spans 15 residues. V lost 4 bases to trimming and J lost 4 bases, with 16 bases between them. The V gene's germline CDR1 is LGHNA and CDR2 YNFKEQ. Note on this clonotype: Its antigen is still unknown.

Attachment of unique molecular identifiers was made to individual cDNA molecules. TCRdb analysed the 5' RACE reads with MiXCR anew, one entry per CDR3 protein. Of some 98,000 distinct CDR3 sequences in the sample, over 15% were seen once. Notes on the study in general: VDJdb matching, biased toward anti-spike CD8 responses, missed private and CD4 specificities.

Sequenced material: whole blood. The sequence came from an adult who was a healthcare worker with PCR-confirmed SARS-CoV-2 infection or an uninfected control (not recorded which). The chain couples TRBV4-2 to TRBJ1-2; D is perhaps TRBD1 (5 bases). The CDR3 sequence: CASSLDSSGIYGYTF. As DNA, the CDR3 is TGTGCCAGCAGCCTAGACAGTTCAGGAATCTATGGCTACACCTTC.